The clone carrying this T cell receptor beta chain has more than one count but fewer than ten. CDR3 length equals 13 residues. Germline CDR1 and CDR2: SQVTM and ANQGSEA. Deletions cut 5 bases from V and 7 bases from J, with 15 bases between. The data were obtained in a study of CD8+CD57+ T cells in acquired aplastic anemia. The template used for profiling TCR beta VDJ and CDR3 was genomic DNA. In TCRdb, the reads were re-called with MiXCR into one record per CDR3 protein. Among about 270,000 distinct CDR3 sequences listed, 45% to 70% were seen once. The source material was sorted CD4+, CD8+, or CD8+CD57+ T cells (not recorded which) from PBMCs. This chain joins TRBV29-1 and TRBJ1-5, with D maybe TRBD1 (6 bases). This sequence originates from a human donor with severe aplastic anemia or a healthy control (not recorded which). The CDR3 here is CSVHAGEGQPQHF. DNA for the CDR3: TGCAGCGTTCACGCAGGGGAAGGACAGCCCCAGCATTTT.